This section outlines one T cell receptor beta chain sequence together with its context. The germline CDR1 and CDR2 sequences are SGHAT and FQDESV (reference sequence). The germline V and J ends were trimmed by 6 bases and 6 bases, with 13 bases remaining between them. The CDR3 consists of 13 residues. This specimen belongs to a study of OX40 agonist ivuxolimab in advanced cancers. TCRdb's copy holds only in-frame clones and misses some; the assay was immunoSEQ multiplex PCR. The sample lists approximately 54,000 clones, 80% to 95% seen once, with roughly 13% in the top ten. The material sequenced was CD4+ or CD8+ T cells sorted from blood, taken in a trial of the OX40 agonist ivuxolimab. V gene TRBV11-1 combines with J gene TRBJ2-3; D is possibly TRBD1 (6 bases). The source of this sequence is an adult with an advanced solid tumor such as melanoma, head and neck, liver or kidney cancer. The CDR3 region is CASSRTGTDTQYF. The CDR3 region has the DNA TGTGCCAGCAGTCGAACAGGGACCGATACGCAGTATTTT.